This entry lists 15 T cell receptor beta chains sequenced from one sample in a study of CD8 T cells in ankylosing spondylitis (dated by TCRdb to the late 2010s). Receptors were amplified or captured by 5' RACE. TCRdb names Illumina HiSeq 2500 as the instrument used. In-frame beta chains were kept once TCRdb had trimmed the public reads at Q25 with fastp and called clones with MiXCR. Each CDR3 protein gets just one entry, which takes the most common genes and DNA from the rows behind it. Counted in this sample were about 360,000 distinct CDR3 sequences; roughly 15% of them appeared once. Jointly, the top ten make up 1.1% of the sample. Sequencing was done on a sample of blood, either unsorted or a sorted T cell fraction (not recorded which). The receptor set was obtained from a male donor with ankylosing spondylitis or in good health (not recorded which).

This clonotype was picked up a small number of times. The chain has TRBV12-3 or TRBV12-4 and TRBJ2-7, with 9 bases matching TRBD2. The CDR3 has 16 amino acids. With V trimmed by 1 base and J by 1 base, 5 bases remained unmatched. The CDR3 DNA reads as TGTGCCAGCAGTTTAGTAGGCGGGAGGGGATCCTACGAGCAGTACTTC. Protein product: CASSLVGGRGSYEQYF.

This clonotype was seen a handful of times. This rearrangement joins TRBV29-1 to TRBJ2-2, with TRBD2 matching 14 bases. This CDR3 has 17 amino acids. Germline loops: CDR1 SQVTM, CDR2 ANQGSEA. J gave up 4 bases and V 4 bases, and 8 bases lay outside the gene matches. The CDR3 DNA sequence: TGCAGCGTTGCGGACGGGACTAGCGGGAGCGGCACCGGGGAGCTGTTTTTT. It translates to CSVADGTSGSGTGELFF.

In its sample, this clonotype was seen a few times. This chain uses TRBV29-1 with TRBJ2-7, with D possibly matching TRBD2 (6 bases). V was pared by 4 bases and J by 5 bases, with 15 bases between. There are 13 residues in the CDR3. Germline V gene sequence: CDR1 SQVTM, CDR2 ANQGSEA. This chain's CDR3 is CSVGGERAHEQYF. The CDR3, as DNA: TGCAGCGTTGGGGGGGAAAGGGCCCACGAGCAGTACTTC.

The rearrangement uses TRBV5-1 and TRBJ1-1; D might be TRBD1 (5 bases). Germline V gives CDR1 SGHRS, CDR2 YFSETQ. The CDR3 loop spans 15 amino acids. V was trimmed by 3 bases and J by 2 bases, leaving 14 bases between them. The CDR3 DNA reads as TGCGCCAGCAGCTCAGCACCAGGGCGTAACACTGAAGCTTTCTTT. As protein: CASSSAPGRNTEAFF.

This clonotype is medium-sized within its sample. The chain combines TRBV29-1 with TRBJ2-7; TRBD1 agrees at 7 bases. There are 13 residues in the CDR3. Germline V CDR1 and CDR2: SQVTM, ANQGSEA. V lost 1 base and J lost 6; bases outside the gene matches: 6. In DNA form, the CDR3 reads TGCAGCGTTGAAGCCCAGACAGGGATCGAGCAGTACTTC. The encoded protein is CSVEAQTGIEQYF.

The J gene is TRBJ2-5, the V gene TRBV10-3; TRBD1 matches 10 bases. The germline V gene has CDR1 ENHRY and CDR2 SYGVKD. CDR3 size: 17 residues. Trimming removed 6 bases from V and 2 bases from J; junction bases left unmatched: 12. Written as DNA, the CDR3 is TGTGCCATCAGATCCGGGACAGGGGCCCCAGGACAAGAGACCCAGTACTTC. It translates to CAIRSGTGAPGQETQYF.

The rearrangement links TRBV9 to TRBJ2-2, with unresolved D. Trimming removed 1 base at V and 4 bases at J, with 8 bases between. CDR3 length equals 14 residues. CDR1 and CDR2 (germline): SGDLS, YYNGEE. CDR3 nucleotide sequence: TGTGCCAGCAGCGTAAGTGGACCCACCGGGGAGCTGTTTTTT. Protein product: CASSVSGPTGELFF.

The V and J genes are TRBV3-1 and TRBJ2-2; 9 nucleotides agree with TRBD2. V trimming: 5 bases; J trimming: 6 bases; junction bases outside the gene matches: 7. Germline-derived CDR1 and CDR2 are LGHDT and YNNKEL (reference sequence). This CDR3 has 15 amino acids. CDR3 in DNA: TGTGCCAGCAGCGGACCTAGCGGGACGGCCGGGGAGCTGTTTTTT. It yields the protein CASSGPSGTAGELFF.

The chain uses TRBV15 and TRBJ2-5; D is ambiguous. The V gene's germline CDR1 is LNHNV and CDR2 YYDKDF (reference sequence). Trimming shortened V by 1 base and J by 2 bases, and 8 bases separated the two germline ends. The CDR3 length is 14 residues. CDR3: CATSRGIGQETQYF. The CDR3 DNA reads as TGTGCCACCAGCAGAGGAATTGGGCAAGAGACCCAGTACTTC.

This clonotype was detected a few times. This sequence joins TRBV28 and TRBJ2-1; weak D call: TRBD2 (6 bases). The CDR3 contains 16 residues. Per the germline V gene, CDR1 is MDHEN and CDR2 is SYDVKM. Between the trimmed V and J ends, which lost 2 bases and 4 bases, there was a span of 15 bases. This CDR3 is CASSLQQAGPYNEQFF. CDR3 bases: TGTGCCAGCAGTTTACAACAAGCGGGTCCTTACAATGAGCAGTTCTTC. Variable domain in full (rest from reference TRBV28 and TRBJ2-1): DVKVTQSSRYLVKRTGEKVFLECVQDMDHENMFWYRQDPGLGLRLIYFSYDVKMKEKGDIPEGYSVSREKKERFSLILESASTNQTSMYLCASSLQQAGPYNEQFFGPGTRLTVL.

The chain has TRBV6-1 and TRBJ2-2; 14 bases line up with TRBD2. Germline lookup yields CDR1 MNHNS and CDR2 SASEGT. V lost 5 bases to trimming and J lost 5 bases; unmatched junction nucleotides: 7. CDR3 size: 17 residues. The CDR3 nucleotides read TGTGCCAGCAGTCGACTAGCGGGAGGGCCTCGGACCGGGGAGCTGTTTTTT. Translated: CASSRLAGGPRTGELFF.

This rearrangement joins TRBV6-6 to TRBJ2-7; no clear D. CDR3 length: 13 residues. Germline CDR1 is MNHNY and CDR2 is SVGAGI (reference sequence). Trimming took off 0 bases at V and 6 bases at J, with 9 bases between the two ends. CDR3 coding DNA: TGTGCCAGCAGTTACTCATCCTTGGGCGAGCAGTACTTC. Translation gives CASSYSSLGEQYF.

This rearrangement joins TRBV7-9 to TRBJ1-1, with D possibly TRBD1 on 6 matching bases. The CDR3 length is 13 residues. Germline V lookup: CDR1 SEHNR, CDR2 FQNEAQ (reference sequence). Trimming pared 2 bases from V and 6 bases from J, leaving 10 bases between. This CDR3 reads CASSLQGLAEAFF. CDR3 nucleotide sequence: TGTGCCAGCAGCTTACAGGGGTTGGCTGAAGCTTTCTTT.

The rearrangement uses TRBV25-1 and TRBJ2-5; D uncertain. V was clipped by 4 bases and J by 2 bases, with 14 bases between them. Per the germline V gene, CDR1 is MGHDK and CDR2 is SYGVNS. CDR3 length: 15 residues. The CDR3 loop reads CASSGLFGLQETQYF. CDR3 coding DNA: TGTGCCAGCAGTGGGTTGTTCGGGTTACAAGAGACCCAGTACTTC.

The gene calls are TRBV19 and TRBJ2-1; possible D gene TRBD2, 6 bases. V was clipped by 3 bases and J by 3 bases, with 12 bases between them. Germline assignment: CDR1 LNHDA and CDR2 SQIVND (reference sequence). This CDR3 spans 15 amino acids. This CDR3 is CASSIDRGNYNEQFF. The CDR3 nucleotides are TGTGCCAGTAGTATCGATCGCGGGAACTACAATGAGCAGTTCTTC. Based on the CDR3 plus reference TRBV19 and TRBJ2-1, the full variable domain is DGGITQSPKYLFRKEGQNVTLSCEQNLNHDAMYWYRQDPGQGLRLIYYSQIVNDFQKGDIAEGYSVSREKKESFPLTVTSAQKNPTAFYLCASSIDRGNYNEQFFGPGTRLTVL.